This T cell receptor beta chain came from a study of T cell clonality in common variable immunodeficiency. A note on this clone: What it binds is not known. With the read ending 3 residues before the CDR3 end, the germline J gene is used to fill in that end.

Study findings and constraints: Reportedly, TCR beta sequences from common variable immunodeficiency showed fewer deletions and N-nucleotide insertions. T cell subpopulation sequencing would be needed to explain CVID clonality. Repertoire-complication correlations in CVID were limited by patient heterogeneity.

The table came from immunoSEQ multiplex PCR; TCRdb's copy has only in-frame clones and leaves some out. The sample yields about 32,000 clones, without any singletons. The CDR3 is made up of 14 amino acids. V lost 4 bases, J lost 0 bases, and 10 bases lay in between. CDR1 and CDR2 from the germline V gene are SGHTA and FQGNSA. Diagnosis required reduced IgG, IgA and/or IgM with specific antibody deficiency. Most patients and controls had Caucasian heritage. The TCR sequence derives from a human donor with common variable immunodeficiency. The chain uses TRBV7-2 and TRBJ2-7; D is undetermined. The sequenced material came from peripheral blood mononuclear cells. Incomplete CDR3 DNA: TGTGCCAGCAGCTCGAGACTGGGCTCCTACGAG. Its protein is CASSSRLGSYE. The entire CDR3 protein reads CASSSRLGSYEQYF.